These 28 T cell receptor beta chains share one sample of origin, sequenced in a study of T cell responses to AZD1222 COVID-19 vaccine. Only in-frame clones appear in the TCRdb table, and some are missing; sequencing was by immunoSEQ multiplex PCR. The data show roughly 100,000 clones, about 90% seen once. Specimen: peripheral blood, collected 28 days after the second AZD1222 dose. The receptors were sampled from an adult who received the AZD1222 COVID-19 vaccine.

This clone was detected only once. V and J are TRBV12-3 or TRBV12-4 and TRBJ2-2, with D unresolved. The CDR3 contains 13 residues. Between the trimmed V and J ends, which lost 2 bases and 13 bases, there was a span of 14 bases. Here the CDR3 reads CASSLFAQGGLFF. As DNA, the CDR3 is TGTGCCAGCAGTTTATTCGCCCAAGGTGGGCTGTTTTTT.

V is TRBV4-1 and J is TRBJ2-1; 11 nucleotides line up with TRBD2. Trimming removed 2 bases from V and 7 bases from J; junction bases left unmatched: 7. Germline assignment: CDR1 MGHRA and CDR2 YSYEKL. The CDR3 is 16 residues long. CDR3 sequence: CASSQPSGRFANEQFF. The CDR3 DNA reads as TGCGCCAGCAGCCAACCTAGCGGGAGGTTTGCAAATGAGCAGTTCTTC.

This clone was picked up one time. This sequence joins TRBV3-1 (or the pseudogene TRBV3-2) and TRBJ2-3, with TRBD2 matching 13 bases. The CDR3 consists of 16 residues. CDR1 and CDR2 from the germline V gene are LGHDT and YNNKEL (reference sequence). The J segment lost 2 bases and the V segment lost 4 bases, leaving 3 bases of the junction unmatched. In DNA form, the CDR3 reads TGTGCCAGCAGCCGACTAGCGGGAGGTATCACAGATACGCAGTATTTT. Translation: CASSRLAGGITDTQYF.

V usage is TRBV6-5 and J usage is TRBJ2-3; D possibly matches TRBD1 or TRBD2 (5 bases each). Trimming cost V 8 bases and J 1 base, with 10 bases left between them. This CDR3 has 13 residues. CDR1 is MNHEY, CDR2 SVGAGI, per germline. The CDR3 DNA sequence: TGTGCCAGCCGGGACCCCGGCACAGATACGCAGTATTTT. Protein: CASRDPGTDTQYF.

J is TRBJ1-3 and V is TRBV11-1, with a weak D call TRBD1 (5 bases). V was trimmed by 1 base and J by 2 bases, leaving 6 bases between them. Per the germline V gene, CDR1 is SGHAT and CDR2 is FQDESV (reference sequence). CDR3 length equals 14 residues. This CDR3 is CASSLEGTGNTIYF. The CDR3 DNA sequence: TGTGCCAGCAGCTTAGAGGGGACTGGAAACACCATATATTTT.

This clone was detected once. J is TRBJ1-5 and V is TRBV10-3; 9 bases align to TRBD1. The V segment lost 0 bases and the J segment 3 bases; nucleotides outside the gene matches: 15. The length of the CDR3 is 20 residues. Germline V gives CDR1 ENHRY, CDR2 SYGVKD. DNA of the CDR3: TGTGCCATCAGTGAGTCGATCCCGGGACAGGGAATTCTTTCCAATCAGCCCCAGCATTTT. Protein product: CAISESIPGQGILSNQPQHF.

The rearrangement joins TRBV5-1 to TRBJ2-4, with TRBD1 matching over 8 bases. CDR1 SGHRS and CDR2 YFSETQ come from the germline V gene. The V gene end was trimmed by 4 bases and the J gene end by 6 bases; junction bases not matched to a gene: 6. The CDR3 runs to 14 residues. CDR3 residues: CASSPTTGGNIQYF. The CDR3 DNA follows: TGCGCCAGCAGCCCTACTACAGGGGGAAACATTCAGTACTTC.

The gene calls are TRBV3-1 (or the pseudogene TRBV3-2) and TRBJ2-7; TRBD2 matches at 7 bases. The CDR3 loop spans 16 amino acids. V lost 4 bases, J lost 5 bases, and 14 bases stayed unmatched. Germline loops: CDR1 LGHDT, CDR2 YNNKEL (reference sequence). For the CDR3, the DNA is TGTGCCAGCAGCCGAGAAGTGGCGGGAGTACCCGACGAGCAGTACTTC. This translates into CASSREVAGVPDEQYF.

The chain couples TRBV6-5 to TRBJ1-1; D gene unclear. Germline V gene sequence: CDR1 MNHEY, CDR2 SVGAGI. Trimming removed 2 bases at V and 4 bases at J, with 11 bases between. This CDR3 contains 14 residues. The CDR3 sequence is CASSYRVEVTEAFF. For the CDR3, the DNA is TGTGCCAGCAGTTACAGGGTAGAGGTCACTGAAGCTTTCTTT.

J is TRBJ2-5 and V is TRBV7-2; the D gene is possibly TRBD1 (6 bases). The germline V gene has CDR1 SGHTA and CDR2 FQGNSA. V dropped 2 bases and J dropped 2 bases, with 15 bases sitting between them. The CDR3 is 16 amino acids. CDR3 sequence (DNA): TGTGCCAGCAGCTTATCTTTCAGGGGAAGTCAAGAGACCCAGTACTTC. Protein sequence: CASSLSFRGSQETQYF. Based on the CDR3 plus reference TRBV7-2 and TRBJ2-5, the full variable domain is GAGVSQSPSNKVTEKGKDVELRCDPISGHTALYWYRQSLGQGLEFLIYFQGNSAPDKSGLPSDRFSAERTGGSVSTLTIQRTQQEDSAVYLCASSLSFRGSQETQYFGPGTRLLVL.

The chain recombines TRBV5-1 with TRBJ2-3; perhaps D is TRBD1 or TRBD2 (5 bases each). Germline assignment: CDR1 SGHRS and CDR2 YFSETQ. This CDR3 region has 15 residues. Between the trimmed V and J ends, which lost 2 bases and 5 bases, there was a span of 15 bases. CDR3 amino acids: CASSFRDGSRDTQYF. The DNA for the CDR3 is TGCGCCAGCAGCTTTAGGGACGGCTCGCGAGATACGCAGTATTTT. The complete variable domain, with remaining parts taken from reference TRBV5-1 and TRBJ2-3, reads KAGVTQTPRYLIKTRGQQVTLSCSPISGHRSVSWYQQTPGQGLQFLFEYFSETQRNKGNFPGRFSGRQFSNSRSEMNVSTLELGDSALYLCASSFRDGSRDTQYFGPGTRLTVL.

This rearrangement joins TRBV19 to TRBJ2-2, with a tentative D call TRBD1 (6 bases). Deletions cut 8 bases from V and 6 bases from J, with 16 bases between. CDR1 LNHDA and CDR2 SQIVND come from the germline V gene (reference sequence). This CDR3 contains 14 residues. This chain's CDR3 is CASSPGAGAGELFF. For the CDR3, the DNA is TGTGCCAGTTCCCCAGGGGCCGGCGCCGGGGAGCTGTTTTTT.

This rearrangement joins TRBV27 to TRBJ1-6, with TRBD1 matching over 8 bases. The CDR3 loop spans 18 amino acids. Per the germline V gene, CDR1 is MNHEY and CDR2 is SMNVEV (reference sequence). V was clipped by 4 bases and J by 4 bases; unmatched bases: 12. For the CDR3, the DNA is TGTGCCAGCAGTTCGAATTACAGGGGGTACGAGTATAATTCACCCCTCCACTTT. It encodes CASSSNYRGYEYNSPLHF.

Points on this clone: This same CDR3 is encoded by further DNA sequences in the sample. The rearrangement links TRBV3-1 (or the pseudogene TRBV3-2) to TRBJ1-6, with D unresolved. Per germline, CDR1 LGHDT and CDR2 YNNKEL (reference sequence). V lost 1 base, J lost 10 bases, and 11 bases lay in between. The CDR3 sequence is 14 residues long. CDR3 DNA sequence: TGTGCCAGCAGCCAAGGGGATGGAGACTCACCCCTCCACTTT. Translated: CASSQGDGDSPLHF.

The rearrangement links TRBV5-1 to TRBJ2-3; a possible D gene is TRBD2 (6 bases). Germline CDR1 and CDR2: SGHRS and YFSETQ. Trimming removed 8 bases at V and 0 bases at J, with 13 bases between. The CDR3 is 14 amino acids. CDR3 residues: CASQSGVSTDTQYF. For the CDR3, the DNA is TGCGCCAGTCAGTCGGGAGTAAGCACAGATACGCAGTATTTT.

The chain combines TRBV9 with TRBJ1-5; D gene unclear. V was shortened by 4 bases and J by 0 bases, with 11 bases between the two germline ends. The V gene's germline CDR1 is SGDLS and CDR2 YYNGEE. The CDR3 length is 15 residues. CDR3 in DNA: TGTGCCAGCAGCCCCGGACCTTATAGCAATCAGCCCCAGCATTTT. Its protein is CASSPGPYSNQPQHF.

The V gene is TRBV5-1, the J gene TRBJ2-7; 9 positions match TRBD2. Germline V gives CDR1 SGHRS, CDR2 YFSETQ. The junction had 9 bases not matched to a gene; V was cut back by 3 bases and J by 5 bases. CDR3 size: 15 residues. In DNA form, the CDR3 reads TGCGCCAGCAGCTCTCCAGCTAGCGGGACCCACGAGCAGTACTTC. Encoded protein: CASSSPASGTHEQYF. Filled out from reference TRBV5-1 and TRBJ2-7, the complete variable domain reads KAGVTQTPRYLIKTRGQQVTLSCSPISGHRSVSWYQQTPGQGLQFLFEYFSETQRNKGNFPGRFSGRQFSNSRSEMNVSTLELGDSALYLCASSSPASGTHEQYFGPGTRLTVT.

The gene calls are TRBV5-1 and TRBJ2-7, with 7 nucleotides matching TRBD1. The J segment lost 5 bases and the V segment lost 5 bases, leaving 13 bases of the junction unmatched. From germline, CDR1 is SGHRS and CDR2 YFSETQ. This CDR3 is built from 15 residues. The chain's CDR3 is CASSYRQGLINEQYF. The CDR3 bases are TGCGCCAGCAGTTACCGACAGGGTCTGATCAACGAGCAGTACTTC. Full variable domain (missing parts from reference TRBV5-1 and TRBJ2-7): KAGVTQTPRYLIKTRGQQVTLSCSPISGHRSVSWYQQTPGQGLQFLFEYFSETQRNKGNFPGRFSGRQFSNSRSEMNVSTLELGDSALYLCASSYRQGLINEQYFGPGTRLTVT.

This clone has just one count. The V call is TRBV9, the J call TRBJ2-2; D remains ambiguous. Germline loops: CDR1 SGDLS, CDR2 YYNGEE. Trimming shortened V by 0 bases and J by 0 bases, and 6 bases separated the two germline ends. CDR3 size: 15 residues. CDR3 sequence (DNA): TGTGCCAGCAGCGTAGAAGCCACGAACACCGGGGAGCTGTTTTTT. Residues: CASSVEATNTGELFF.

V usage is TRBV29-1 and J usage is TRBJ2-3, with TRBD2 matching over 7 bases. V lost 3 bases and J lost 4; bases outside the gene matches: 7. The CDR3 length is 14 residues. The germline gives CDR1 SQVTM, CDR2 ANQGSEA. For the CDR3, the DNA is TGCAGCGTTGAGCTGGGGGAGGGAGCAGATACGCAGTATTTT. Its protein product is CSVELGEGADTQYF.

The chain links TRBV7-8 to TRBJ2-7; D gene ambiguous. The CDR3 consists of 12 residues. The V end lost 7 bases, the J end lost 6 bases, and 13 bases lay between the germline ends. Looked up from germline, CDR1 is SGHVS and CDR2 is FQNEAQ. CDR3 sequence: CASTLGDGEQYF. In DNA, the CDR3 is TGTGCCAGCACCCTTGGAGACGGCGAGCAGTACTTC.

This clone was observed a single time. The rearrangement uses TRBV29-1 and TRBJ1-1; tentative D call: TRBD1 (5 bases). V lost 3 bases and J 1 base, leaving 15 bases between the germline ends. The germline V gene encodes CDR1 SQVTM and CDR2 ANQGSEA. The CDR3 is 15 amino acids. CDR3 bases: TGCAGCGTTGAGCCCCCGGGACTGAGGAACACTGAAGCTTTCTTT. It translates to CSVEPPGLRNTEAFF.

V and J are TRBV28 and TRBJ2-6, with D perhaps being TRBD1 or TRBD2 (5 bases each). Germline CDR1 and CDR2: MDHEN and SYDVKM. Deletions cut 6 bases from V and 4 bases from J, with 19 bases between. This CDR3 is built from 17 residues. The CDR3 reads CASRRPGASAGANVLTF. CDR3 nucleotide sequence: TGTGCCAGCAGACGTCCCGGGGCCAGCGCCGGGGCCAACGTCCTGACTTTC.

The chain is built from TRBV11-3 and TRBJ2-5; the D is unclear. CDR3 length: 13 residues. The V and J ends lost 3 bases and 2 bases respectively, with 7 bases between them. From germline, CDR1 is SGHNT and CDR2 YENEEA. DNA for the CDR3: TGTGCCAGCAGCTTTAGTGGGCAAGAGACCCAGTACTTC. Protein: CASSFSGQETQYF.

This clone was counted at least ten times. CDR3 amino acids: CASTTGGEGTGELFF. CDR3 DNA sequence: TGTGCCAGTACTACAGGGGGCGAAGGGACCGGGGAGCTGTTTTTT. This chain uses TRBV6-5 with TRBJ2-2, with TRBD1 identical over 9 bases. With 9 bases clipped from V and 5 bases from J, the junction kept 10 bases outside the gene matches. The germline gives CDR1 MNHEY, CDR2 SVGAGI. The length of the CDR3 is 15 residues.

The chain links TRBV7-6 to TRBJ1-1; 8 bases agree with TRBD1. Germline V gene lookup returns CDR1 SGHVS and CDR2 FNYEAQ. Unmatched junction bases numbered 5, after V lost 1 base and J lost 1 base. The CDR3 totals 16 residues. This CDR3 reads CASSLDGQGTNTEAFF. In nucleotides, the CDR3 is TGTGCCAGCAGCTTAGACGGACAGGGAACGAACACTGAAGCTTTCTTT.

This clone was seen once. The chain uses TRBV7-9 and TRBJ2-2; 8 nucleotides line up with TRBD1. The CDR3 is 16 amino acids. Unmatched junction bases numbered 11, after V lost 5 bases and J lost 6 bases. From germline, CDR1 is SEHNR and CDR2 FQNEAQ (reference sequence). For the CDR3, the DNA is TGTGCCAGCAGCCGAATAGACAGGGGCTGGCCCGGGGAGCTGTTTTTT. Translated, it gives CASSRIDRGWPGELFF.

The chain recombines TRBV30 with TRBJ1-2; D is perhaps TRBD1 (6 bases). CDR3 length: 12 residues. Deletions cut 4 bases from V and 7 bases from J, with 13 bases between. Germline V CDR1 and CDR2: GTSNPN, SVGIG (reference sequence). The CDR3 region has the DNA TGTGCCTGGAAAACAGGGTTGCGTGGCTACACCTTC. This codes for CAWKTGLRGYTF.